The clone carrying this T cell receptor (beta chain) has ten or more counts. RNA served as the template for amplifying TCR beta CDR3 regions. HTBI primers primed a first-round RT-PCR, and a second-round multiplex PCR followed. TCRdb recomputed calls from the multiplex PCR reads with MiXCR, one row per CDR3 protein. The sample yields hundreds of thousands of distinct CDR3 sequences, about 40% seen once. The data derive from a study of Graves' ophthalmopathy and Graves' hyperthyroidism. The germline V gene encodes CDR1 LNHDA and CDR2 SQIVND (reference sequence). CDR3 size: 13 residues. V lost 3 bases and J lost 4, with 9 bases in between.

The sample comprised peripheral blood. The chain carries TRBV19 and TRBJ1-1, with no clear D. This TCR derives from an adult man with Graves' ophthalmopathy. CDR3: CASSILASTEAFF. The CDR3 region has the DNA TGTGCCAGTAGTATTCTCGCGAGCACTGAAGCTTTCTTT.